These 20 T cell receptor beta chains originate from one sample sequenced in a study of blood T cell repertoires in COVID-19 (dated by TCRdb to 2018 to 2021). The method behind the library was the immunoSEQ multiplex PCR assay. TCRdb took over this immuneACCESS table, retaining in-frame rearrangements with V and J assigned. Such tables are incomplete; in checked studies, under half of the missing clones stem from an unresolved V gene, and the remainder is unexplained. For this sample the table gives roughly 100,000 clones, of which roughly 80% were detected only once. The ten largest make up 9.5% to 10% of the sample. Specimen: peripheral blood. These receptors all come from a man aged 55 to 70 with active or convalescent COVID-19.

The chain combines TRBV19 with TRBJ2-5, with D maybe TRBD1 (5 bases). The CDR3 runs to 13 residues. The germline V and J ends were trimmed by 6 bases and 3 bases, with 11 bases remaining between them. The germline V gene encodes CDR1 LNHDA and CDR2 SQIVND (reference sequence). The CDR3 region has the DNA TGTGCCAGTAGGTCGACAGAGAAAGAGACCCAGTACTTC. This sequence encodes CASRSTEKETQYF.

This clone was observed a handful of times. The DNA of the CDR3 is TGTGCCACCAGCAGAGATCCAACGGGATGGCGGCAAGAGACCCAGTACTTC. As protein: CATSRDPTGWRQETQYF. The V gene is TRBV15, the J gene TRBJ2-5, with D possibly matching TRBD2 (5 bases). This CDR3 has 17 residues. CDR1 is LNHNV, CDR2 YYDKDF, per germline (reference sequence). Trimming took off 0 bases at V and 2 bases at J, with 16 bases between the two ends.

This chain uses TRBV3-1 (or the pseudogene TRBV3-2) with TRBJ2-5, with 7 bases lining up with TRBD2. This CDR3 has 14 amino acids. Trimming cost V 1 base and J 3 bases; bases outside gene matches: 2. Germline values: CDR1 LGHDT, CDR2 YNNKEL (reference sequence). CDR3 nucleotide sequence: TGTGCCAGCAGCCAAGGGCGGGAGAAAGAGACCCAGTACTTC. Its protein is CASSQGREKETQYF.

The V gene is TRBV11-3, the J gene TRBJ2-1; 8 bases map to TRBD1. CDR3 length: 16 residues. Germline V lookup: CDR1 SGHNT, CDR2 YENEEA. Trimming cost V 4 bases and J 9 bases; bases outside gene matches: 14. The CDR3 region has the DNA TGTGCCAGCAGCTCCCCCGCGGACAGGGTGGGGGGTGAGCAGTTCTTC. Amino acids: CASSSPADRVGGEQFF.

The V call is TRBV14, the J call TRBJ1-5; D unresolved. The germline V and J ends were trimmed by 1 base and 3 bases, with 7 bases remaining between them. CDR1 is SGHDN and CDR2 is FVKESK in the germline V gene. This CDR3 spans 14 amino acids. The CDR3, as DNA: TGTGCCAGCAGCCAAGGAGGAAACAATCAGCCCCAGCATTTT. Its protein product is CASSQGGNNQPQHF.

This sequence joins TRBV19 and TRBJ2-3, with 9 bases that match TRBD2. The germline V gene has CDR1 LNHDA and CDR2 SQIVND (reference sequence). The CDR3 sequence is 14 residues long. Trimming at V came to 5 bases and at J to 1 base, leaving 1 base not matched to a gene. CDR3 sequence reads: CASSAGGRTDTQYF. CDR3 DNA: TGTGCCAGTAGTGCGGGAGGGCGCACAGATACGCAGTATTTT.

V gene TRBV7-2 combines with J gene TRBJ2-7; D is uncertain. The CDR3 covers 13 residues. Germline V gene data show CDR1 as SGHTA and CDR2 as FQGNSA. Deletions cut 0 bases from V and 4 bases from J, with 7 bases between. CDR3 residues: CASSLAGRYEQYV. CDR3 DNA: TGTGCCAGCAGCTTAGCGGGCAGGTACGAGCAGTACGTC.

This sequence joins TRBV18 and TRBJ2-7; weak D call: TRBD2 (5 bases). Germline V gene data show CDR1 as KGHSH and CDR2 as LQKENI. The CDR3 length is 16 residues. Trimming left V 3 bases short and J 5 bases short, with 20 bases between. CDR3 bases: TGTGCCAGCTCACCTTTCTTTGTTCGGGATGCGAACGAGCAGTACTTC. Protein product: CASSPFFVRDANEQYF.

The V and J genes are TRBV25-1 and TRBJ2-3; 8 positions agree with TRBD2. The junction had 5 bases not matched to a gene; V was cut back by 1 base and J by 8 bases. Per germline, CDR1 MGHDK and CDR2 SYGVNS. This CDR3 comprises 14 residues. The CDR3 is CASSESSGGGTQYF. The CDR3 DNA is TGTGCCAGCAGTGAATCAAGCGGGGGTGGTACGCAGTATTTT.

There are a few counts of this clone. The gene calls are TRBV3-1 (or the pseudogene TRBV3-2) and TRBJ2-1; 12 positions agree with TRBD2. Trimming cost V 8 bases and J 6 bases; bases outside gene matches: 8. This CDR3 has 15 residues. The germline V gene has CDR1 LGHDT and CDR2 YNNKEL (reference sequence). The CDR3 protein is CASRPTSGRLNEQFF. As DNA, the CDR3 is TGTGCCAGCCGACCCACTAGCGGGAGGCTCAATGAGCAGTTCTTC.

This clone was observed at least ten times. The gene calls are TRBV28 and TRBJ1-1; D not certain. The CDR3 consists of 11 residues. The germline CDR1 and CDR2 sequences are MDHEN and SYDVKM. V gave up 3 bases and J gave up 5 bases, with 4 bases separating them. Here the CDR3 reads CASSFITEAFF. In DNA form, the CDR3 reads TGTGCCAGCAGTTTCATTACTGAAGCTTTCTTT.

This chain uses TRBV6-1 with TRBJ2-3; 9 bases align to TRBD2. CDR1 is MNHNS, CDR2 SASEGT, per germline. V dropped 3 bases and J dropped 2; count of bases not matched to a gene: 3. CDR3 length: 15 residues. The CDR3 region has the DNA TGTGCCAGCAGTGAGGCTAGCGGGGTCACAGATACGCAGTATTTT. It translates to CASSEASGVTDTQYF.

This clone has a handful of counts. V gene TRBV15 combines with J gene TRBJ2-7; TRBD2 matches at 10 bases. CDR1 and CDR2 from the germline V gene are LNHNV and YYDKDF (reference sequence). The CDR3 extends over 18 amino acids. With 5 bases clipped from V and 6 bases from J, the junction kept 19 bases outside the gene matches. The CDR3 sequence: CATSPSVVAGGDLGEQYV. CDR3 nucleotide sequence: TGTGCCACCAGCCCCTCGGTGGTAGCGGGAGGAGATTTAGGCGAGCAGTACGTC.

V gene TRBV7-8 combines with J gene TRBJ1-2, with 10 bases matching TRBD1. Trimming at V came to 3 bases and at J to 7 bases, leaving 2 bases not matched to a gene. Germline-derived CDR1 and CDR2 are SGHVS and FQNEAQ. CDR3 length equals 13 residues. The CDR3: CASSLTGGSGYTF. CDR3 nucleotide sequence: TGTGCCAGCAGCTTGACAGGGGGCTCTGGCTACACCTTC. Combining the CDR3 with reference TRBV7-8 and TRBJ1-2 gives the whole variable domain GAGVSQSPRYKVAKRGQDVALRCDPISGHVSLFWYQQALGQGPEFLTYFQNEAQLDKSGLPSDRFFAERPEGSVSTLKIQRTQQEDSAVYLCASSLTGGSGYTFGSGTRLTVV.

The CDR3 protein is CAWSVLGGNYGYTF. CDR3 nucleotides: TGTGCCTGGAGTGTACTTGGGGGGAACTATGGCTACACCTTC. J is TRBJ1-2 and V is TRBV30; D perhaps matches TRBD1 (5 bases). V was trimmed by 0 bases and J by 2 bases, leaving 10 bases between them. The CDR3 is 14 residues long. The germline CDR1 and CDR2 sequences are GTSNPN and SVGIG (reference sequence).

CDR3 DNA: TGTGCCAGCAGTTCCTGGGGCTACTATGGCTACACCTTC. It is translated as CASSSWGYYGYTF. J is TRBJ1-2 and V is TRBV7-9, with a possible D match to TRBD1 (5 bases). The CDR3 is 13 residues long. From germline, CDR1 is SEHNR and CDR2 FQNEAQ (reference sequence). The V gene lost 6 bases and the J gene lost 3 bases, with 11 bases spanning the gap.

This rearrangement joins TRBV7-9 to TRBJ2-1; 7 bases match TRBD1. CDR1 and CDR2 from the germline V gene are SEHNR and FQNEAQ (reference sequence). Trimming at V came to 3 bases and at J to 11 bases, leaving 4 bases not matched to a gene. CDR3 length: 12 residues. For the CDR3, the DNA is TGTGCCAGCAGCTTTCAGGGGGAGAAGCAGTTCTTC. Translating gives CASSFQGEKQFF.

The chain joins TRBV4-2 to TRBJ2-1; weak D call: TRBD2 (5 bases). V dropped 0 bases and J dropped 0 bases, with 6 bases sitting between them. Germline CDR1 is LGHNA and CDR2 is YNFKEQ. This CDR3 is built from 15 residues. CDR3 bases: TGTGCCAGCAGCCAAGACGGACTCTCCTACAATGAGCAGTTCTTC. As protein: CASSQDGLSYNEQFF.

This rearrangement joins TRBV12-5 to TRBJ1-3; 7 bases match TRBD1. J was trimmed by 3 bases and V by 1 base; bases with no gene match: 6. The CDR3 totals 16 residues. Per the germline V gene, CDR1 is LGHNT and CDR2 is FRNRAP. DNA for the CDR3: TGTGCTAGTGGTTTGGCAGCCGGGACAGTTGGAAACACCATATATTTT. The encoded protein is CASGLAAGTVGNTIYF.

This chain connects TRBV4-1 to TRBJ2-4; TRBD2 is a possible D gene (6 bases). Germline V gives CDR1 MGHRA, CDR2 YSYEKL. V shed 0 bases and J shed 0 bases, with 9 bases lying between them. CDR3 size: 16 residues. The CDR3 DNA follows: TGCGCCAGCAGCCAAGAGGGGGGATTAGCCAAAAACATTCAGTACTTC. Encoded protein: CASSQEGGLAKNIQYF.